These 18 T cell receptor beta chains were all obtained from the same sample, sequenced in a study of Ad26.COV2.S vaccination and SARS-CoV-2 variants (dated by TCRdb to about 2021). Library creation used the immunoSEQ multiplex PCR assay. TCRdb took over this immuneACCESS table, retaining in-frame rearrangements with V and J assigned. Such tables are incomplete; in checked studies, under half of the missing clones stem from an unresolved V gene, and the remainder is unexplained. This sample lists approximately 480,000 clones; around 88% were detected once. About 13% of the sample rests with the top ten. Reading the label with the study, this specimen's treatment or condition is: roughly 18 received Ad26.COV2.S at low or high dose, single or two shots; five or six received placebo; per-sample allocation not given. Repertoires of vaccine and placebo recipients were sequenced from samples taken on day 63 after the first injection.

Material: peripheral blood, obtained in a trial of Ad26.COV2.S vaccine versus placebo. The source is a person between 18 and 60 years old who received the Ad26.COV2.S COVID-19 vaccine or a placebo.

CDR3 bases: TGTGCCAGCAGTTTCCTCCCGGGACAGACCTACGAGCAGTACTTC. It translates to CASSFLPGQTYEQYF. This chain connects TRBV28 to TRBJ2-7; 7 bases are shared with TRBD1. Germline V gene sequence: CDR1 MDHEN, CDR2 SYDVKM. V was clipped by 3 bases and J by 2 bases; unmatched bases: 7. The CDR3 totals 15 residues.

This clone was seen once. The J gene is TRBJ2-7, the V gene TRBV7-2; D remains ambiguous. Trimming removed 4 bases at V and 0 bases at J, with 10 bases between. CDR3 size: 14 residues. Looked up from germline, CDR1 is SGHTA and CDR2 is FQGNSA. The CDR3 here is CASSSRFSSYEQYF. The CDR3 DNA reads TGTGCCAGCAGCTCAAGGTTTAGCTCCTACGAGCAGTACTTC.

The rearrangement uses TRBV19 and TRBJ2-5; perhaps TRBD2 as D (5 bases). This CDR3 is built from 14 residues. Trimming removed 5 bases from V and 2 bases from J, with 12 bases in between. Germline V gene data show CDR1 as LNHDA and CDR2 as SQIVND (reference sequence). CDR3 in amino acids: CASSLGLGQETQYF. CDR3 coding DNA: TGTGCCAGTAGTCTCGGACTGGGGCAAGAGACCCAGTACTTC. The full variable domain, with the rest looked up from reference TRBV19 and TRBJ2-5, is DGGITQSPKYLFRKEGQNVTLSCEQNLNHDAMYWYRQDPGQGLRLIYYSQIVNDFQKGDIAEGYSVSREKKESFPLTVTSAQKNPTAFYLCASSLGLGQETQYFGPGTRLLVL.

V gene TRBV7-2 combines with J gene TRBJ2-2; TRBD1 or TRBD2 may be the D gene (5 bases each). V lost 5 bases, J lost 7 bases, and 14 bases lay in between. From germline, CDR1 is SGHTA and CDR2 FQGNSA. CDR3 length: 14 residues. The CDR3 region has the DNA TGTGCCAGCAGCCAGGGTGGGGGTCACGGGGAGCTGTTTTTT. Protein sequence: CASSQGGGHGELFF.

As concerns this clone: Other DNA variants within this sample encode the same CDR3. The chain couples TRBV7-2 to TRBJ2-7; 7 bases map to TRBD2. Germline-derived CDR1 and CDR2 are SGHTA and FQGNSA. The CDR3 has 14 amino acids. The J segment lost 3 bases and the V segment lost 1 base, leaving 3 bases of the junction unmatched. CDR3 bases: TGTGCCAGCAGCTTAGTTGGGGGGGACTACGAGCAGTACTTC. It specifies CASSLVGGDYEQYF.

This clone has just one count. The J gene is TRBJ2-7, the V gene TRBV5-8; D perhaps matches TRBD2 (5 bases). Trimming took 5 bases from V and 0 from J, leaving 21 bases between them. The CDR3 covers 17 residues. The germline CDR1 and CDR2 sequences are SGHTS and YDEGEE. The DNA for the CDR3 is TGTGCCAGCAGGTCGAGGGCTCGGCGCGATGGCTCCTACGAGCAGTACTTC. Protein sequence: CASRSRARRDGSYEQYF.

This chain connects TRBV6-5 to TRBJ2-7; D is perhaps TRBD1 or TRBD2 (5 bases each). The length of the CDR3 is 15 residues. Trimming pared 7 bases from V and 0 bases from J, leaving 16 bases between. Germline V lookup: CDR1 MNHEY, CDR2 SVGAGI. CDR3 loop: CASTPGPATSYEQYF. CDR3 DNA: TGTGCCAGCACGCCGGGACCGGCCACCTCCTACGAGCAGTACTTC.

The chain recombines TRBV18 with TRBJ2-3; D is uncertain. Germline V gives CDR1 KGHSH, CDR2 LQKENI. The CDR3 totals 16 residues. V gave up 1 base and J gave up 6 bases, with 17 bases separating them. The chain's CDR3 is CASSPQPLKSSDTQYF. CDR3 nucleotides: TGTGCCAGCTCACCACAGCCCCTGAAGTCATCGGATACGCAGTATTTT.

This chain links TRBV3-1 (or the pseudogene TRBV3-2) with TRBJ2-1, with TRBD2 matching 12 bases. The junction had 6 bases not matched to a gene; V was cut back by 3 bases and J by 9 bases. CDR1 and CDR2 (germline): LGHDT, YNNKEL (reference sequence). The CDR3 covers 15 residues. The CDR3, as DNA: TGTGCCAGCAGCCAGACTAGCGGGAGTGGTCTTGAGCAGTTCTTC. The encoded protein is CASSQTSGSGLEQFF.

The table lists this clone with a count of one. The V gene is TRBV12-3 or TRBV12-4, the J gene TRBJ2-1; weak D call: TRBD2 (6 bases). V was clipped by 7 bases and J by 4 bases, with 11 bases between them. CDR3 size: 13 residues. CDR3: CASMRGTYNEQFF. CDR3 nucleotides: TGTGCCAGCATGCGGGGTACTTACAATGAGCAGTTCTTC.

This chain uses TRBV5-1 with TRBJ2-1; a possible D gene is TRBD2 (5 bases). Germline CDR1 reads SGHRS; CDR2 reads YFSETQ. This CDR3 spans 14 amino acids. V shed 1 base and J shed 8 bases, with 13 bases lying between them. CDR3 sequence: CASSLLTSGDEQFF. The CDR3 DNA follows: TGCGCCAGCAGCTTGCTAACTAGTGGGGATGAGCAGTTCTTC.

CDR3 coding DNA: TGTGCCAGCAGCAGGGGTGGGGAGCCTACGCAGTATTTT. This translates into CASSRGGEPTQYF. The rearrangement links TRBV11-2 to TRBJ2-3; tentatively, D is TRBD1 or TRBD2 (5 bases each). The CDR3 is made up of 13 amino acids. The germline V and J ends were trimmed by 5 bases and 8 bases, with 14 bases remaining between them. The germline V gene encodes CDR1 SGHAT and CDR2 FQNNGV.

This clone is a singleton in its sample. The chain employs TRBV29-1 and TRBJ2-7; D may be TRBD2 (6 bases). Germline CDR1 and CDR2: SQVTM and ANQGSEA. The CDR3 runs to 11 residues. Trimming cost V 5 bases and J 4 bases, with 9 bases left between them. The CDR3 coding sequence is TGCAGCGTTTGGGAGGATTACGAGCAGTACTTC. It yields the protein CSVWEDYEQYF.

The V gene is TRBV7-2, the J gene TRBJ1-3, with a possible D match to TRBD1 (5 bases). Germline V gene lookup returns CDR1 SGHTA and CDR2 FQGNSA. The CDR3 sequence is 16 residues long. V shed 1 base and J shed 3 bases, with 13 bases lying between them. DNA for the CDR3: TGTGCCAGCAGCTTAGGGGCAGGGAGCTTTGGAAACACCATATATTTT. It translates to CASSLGAGSFGNTIYF. Based on the CDR3 plus reference TRBV7-2 and TRBJ1-3, the full variable domain is GAGVSQSPSNKVTEKGKDVELRCDPISGHTALYWYRQSLGQGLEFLIYFQGNSAPDKSGLPSDRFSAERTGGSVSTLTIQRTQQEDSAVYLCASSLGAGSFGNTIYFGEGSWLTVV.

The chain carries TRBV19 and TRBJ2-7; 10 bases are shared with TRBD1. V dropped 6 bases and J dropped 5; count of bases not matched to a gene: 13. The CDR3 sequence is 16 residues long. Germline V CDR1 and CDR2: LNHDA, SQIVND (reference sequence). The CDR3 nucleotides read TGTGCCAGTAGCCCCGACGGGGGACAGGGGTACGACGAGCAGTACTTC. Protein: CASSPDGGQGYDEQYF.

The V gene is TRBV4-3, the J gene TRBJ1-1; perhaps TRBD1 as D (5 bases). The V end was cut by 4 bases, the J end by 1 base, with 13 bases between. CDR3 size: 15 residues. The germline CDR1 and CDR2 sequences are LGHNA and YSLEER. In DNA form, the CDR3 reads TGCGCCAGCAGCCGCGAGCGACAGACGAACACTGAAGCTTTCTTT. The encoded protein is CASSRERQTNTEAFF.

The chain has TRBV15 and TRBJ2-1; 16 nucleotides align to TRBD2. Germline CDR1 and CDR2: LNHNV and YYDKDF (reference sequence). The CDR3 spans 18 residues. The V segment lost 3 bases and the J segment 6 bases; nucleotides outside the gene matches: 8. The CDR3 spells CATSRPGLAGGGRNEQFF. The CDR3 nucleotides are TGTGCCACCAGCAGGCCGGGACTAGCGGGAGGGGGGCGCAATGAGCAGTTCTTC. Variable domain in full (rest from reference TRBV15 and TRBJ2-1): DAMVIQNPRYQVTQFGKPVTLSCSQTLNHNVMYWYQQKSSQAPKLLFHYYDKDFNNEADTPDNFQSRRPNTSFCFLDIRSPGLGDTAMYLCATSRPGLAGGGRNEQFFGPGTRLTVL.

The chain has TRBV15 and TRBJ1-5; a weak D match, TRBD1 (5 bases). The CDR3 is 15 amino acids. V lost 0 bases and J 6 bases, leaving 12 bases between the germline ends. Germline assignment: CDR1 LNHNV and CDR2 YYDKDF (reference sequence). This CDR3 reads CATSREKGGAQPQHF. DNA for the CDR3: TGTGCCACCAGCAGAGAAAAAGGAGGGGCTCAGCCCCAGCATTTT.